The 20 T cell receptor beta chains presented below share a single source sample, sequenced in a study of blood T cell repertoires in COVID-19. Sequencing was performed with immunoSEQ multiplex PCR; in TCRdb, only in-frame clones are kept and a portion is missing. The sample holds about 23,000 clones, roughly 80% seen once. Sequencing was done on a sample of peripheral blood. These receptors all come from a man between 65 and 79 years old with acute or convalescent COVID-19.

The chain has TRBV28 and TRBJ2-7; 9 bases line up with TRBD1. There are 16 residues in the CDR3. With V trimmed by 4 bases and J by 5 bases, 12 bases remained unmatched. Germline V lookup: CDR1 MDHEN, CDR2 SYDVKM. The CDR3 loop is CASSSIAGQGFNEQYF. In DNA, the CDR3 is TGTGCCAGCAGTTCCATCGCGGGACAGGGTTTCAACGAGCAGTACTTC.

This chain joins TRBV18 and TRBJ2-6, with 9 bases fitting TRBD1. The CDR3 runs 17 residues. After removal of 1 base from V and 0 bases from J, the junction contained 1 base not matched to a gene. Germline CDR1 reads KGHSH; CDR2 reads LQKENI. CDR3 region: CASSPRGQGSGANVLTF. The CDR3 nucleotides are TGTGCCAGCTCACCACGGGGACAGGGCTCTGGGGCCAACGTCCTGACTTTC.

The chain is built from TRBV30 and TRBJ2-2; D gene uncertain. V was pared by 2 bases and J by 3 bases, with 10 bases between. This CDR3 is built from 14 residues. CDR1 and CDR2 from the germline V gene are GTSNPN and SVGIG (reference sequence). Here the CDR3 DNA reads TGTGCCTGGAGTCGGAGTTGGGACACCGGGGAGCTGTTTTTT. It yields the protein CAWSRSWDTGELFF.

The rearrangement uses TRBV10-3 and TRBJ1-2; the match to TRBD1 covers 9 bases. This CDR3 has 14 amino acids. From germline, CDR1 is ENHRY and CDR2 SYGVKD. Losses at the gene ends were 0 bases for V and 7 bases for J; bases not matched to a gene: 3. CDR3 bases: TGTGCCATCAGTGAGTCGGGACAGGGCTCTGGCTACACCTTC. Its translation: CAISESGQGSGYTF.

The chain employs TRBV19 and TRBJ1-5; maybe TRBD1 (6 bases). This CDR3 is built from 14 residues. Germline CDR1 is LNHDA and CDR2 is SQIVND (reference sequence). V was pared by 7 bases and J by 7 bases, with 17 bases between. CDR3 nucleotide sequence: TGTGCCAGTAACTGGAGACAGGCTTTGCAGCCCCAGCATTTT. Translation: CASNWRQALQPQHF.

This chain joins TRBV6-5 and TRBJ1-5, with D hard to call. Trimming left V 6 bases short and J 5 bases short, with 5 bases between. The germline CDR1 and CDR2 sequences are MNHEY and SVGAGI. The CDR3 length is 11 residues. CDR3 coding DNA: TGTGCCAGCAGCATAGATCAGCCCCAGCATTTT. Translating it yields CASSIDQPQHF.

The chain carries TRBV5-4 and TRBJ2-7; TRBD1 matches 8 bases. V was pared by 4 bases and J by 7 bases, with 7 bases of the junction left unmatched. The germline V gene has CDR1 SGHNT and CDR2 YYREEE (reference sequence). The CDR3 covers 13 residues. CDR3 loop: CASSPDRVGEQYF. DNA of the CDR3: TGTGCCAGCAGCCCGGACAGGGTCGGAGAGCAGTACTTC.

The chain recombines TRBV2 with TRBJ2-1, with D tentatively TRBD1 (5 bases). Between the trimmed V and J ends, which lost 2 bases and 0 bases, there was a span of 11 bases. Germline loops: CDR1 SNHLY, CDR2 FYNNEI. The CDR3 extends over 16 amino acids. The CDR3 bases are TGTGCCAGCAGTGAAACCCAGGGCCTCTCCTACAATGAGCAGTTCTTC. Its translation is CASSETQGLSYNEQFF. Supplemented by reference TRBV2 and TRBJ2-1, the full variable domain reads EPEVTQTPSHQVTQMGQEVILRCVPISNHLYFYWYRQILGQKVEFLVSFYNNEISEKSEIFDDQFSVERPDGSNFTLKIRSTKLEDSAMYFCASSETQGLSYNEQFFGPGTRLTVL.

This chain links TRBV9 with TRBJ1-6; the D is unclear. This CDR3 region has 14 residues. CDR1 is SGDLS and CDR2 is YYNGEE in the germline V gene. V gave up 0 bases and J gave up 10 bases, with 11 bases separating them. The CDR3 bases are TGTGCCAGCAGCGTAGGAGCAAACTACTCACCCCTCCACTTT. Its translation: CASSVGANYSPLHF.

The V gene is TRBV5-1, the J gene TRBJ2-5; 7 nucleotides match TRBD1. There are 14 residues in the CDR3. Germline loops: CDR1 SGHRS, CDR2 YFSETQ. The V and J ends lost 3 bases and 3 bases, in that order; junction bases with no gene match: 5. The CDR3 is CASSWWDREETQYF. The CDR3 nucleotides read TGCGCCAGCAGCTGGTGGGACAGAGAAGAGACCCAGTACTTC. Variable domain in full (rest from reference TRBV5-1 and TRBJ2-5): KAGVTQTPRYLIKTRGQQVTLSCSPISGHRSVSWYQQTPGQGLQFLFEYFSETQRNKGNFPGRFSGRQFSNSRSEMNVSTLELGDSALYLCASSWWDREETQYFGPGTRLLVL.

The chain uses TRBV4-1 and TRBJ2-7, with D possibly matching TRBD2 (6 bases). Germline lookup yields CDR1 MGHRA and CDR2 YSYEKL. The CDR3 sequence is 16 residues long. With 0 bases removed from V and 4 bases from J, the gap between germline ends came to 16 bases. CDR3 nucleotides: TGCGCCAGCAGCCAAGAAGGGGCTAGCGAGATTTACGAGCAGTACTTC. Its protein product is CASSQEGASEIYEQYF.

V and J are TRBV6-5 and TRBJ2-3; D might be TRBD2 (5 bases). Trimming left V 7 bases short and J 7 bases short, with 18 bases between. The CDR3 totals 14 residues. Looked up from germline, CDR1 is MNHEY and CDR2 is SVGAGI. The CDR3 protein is CASTPSGGGNTQYF. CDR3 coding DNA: TGTGCCAGCACGCCCAGCGGAGGCGGAAATACGCAGTATTTT.

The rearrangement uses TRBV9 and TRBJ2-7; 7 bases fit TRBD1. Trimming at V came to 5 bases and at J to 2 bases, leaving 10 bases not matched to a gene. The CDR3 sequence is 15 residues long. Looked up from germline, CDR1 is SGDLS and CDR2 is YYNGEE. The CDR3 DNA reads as TGTGCCAGCAGTCATGCTCCGGGACAGCCCTACGAGCAGTACTTC. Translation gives CASSHAPGQPYEQYF.

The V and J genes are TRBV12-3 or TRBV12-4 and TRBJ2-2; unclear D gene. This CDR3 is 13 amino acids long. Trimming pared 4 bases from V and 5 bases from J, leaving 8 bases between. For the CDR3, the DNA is TGTGCCAGCAGTTCGCGGCGGACCGGGGAGCTGTTTTTT. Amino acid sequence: CASSSRRTGELFF.

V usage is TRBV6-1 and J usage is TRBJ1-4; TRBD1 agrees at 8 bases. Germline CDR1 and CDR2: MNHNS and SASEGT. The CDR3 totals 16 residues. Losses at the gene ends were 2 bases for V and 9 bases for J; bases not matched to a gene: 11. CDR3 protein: CASSEFWGRGRQKLFF. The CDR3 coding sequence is TGTGCCAGCAGTGAATTCTGGGGCAGGGGGCGCCAAAAACTGTTTTTT.

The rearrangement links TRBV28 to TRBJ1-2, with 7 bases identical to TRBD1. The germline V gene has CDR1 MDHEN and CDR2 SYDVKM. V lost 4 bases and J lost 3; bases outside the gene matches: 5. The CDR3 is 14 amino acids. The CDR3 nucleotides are TGTGCCAGCAGTTACGGGGACAGTGACTATGGCTACACCTTC. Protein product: CASSYGDSDYGYTF.

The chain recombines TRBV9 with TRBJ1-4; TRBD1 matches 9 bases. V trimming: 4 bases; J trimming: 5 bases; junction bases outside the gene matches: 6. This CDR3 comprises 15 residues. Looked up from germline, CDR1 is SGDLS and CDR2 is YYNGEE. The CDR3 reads CASSPDRGGNEKLFF. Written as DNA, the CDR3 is TGTGCCAGCAGCCCCGACAGGGGGGGAAATGAAAAACTGTTTTTT.

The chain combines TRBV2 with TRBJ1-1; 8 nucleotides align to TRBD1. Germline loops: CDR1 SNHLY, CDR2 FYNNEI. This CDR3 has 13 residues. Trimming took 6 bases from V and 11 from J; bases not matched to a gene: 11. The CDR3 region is CASRLDRGGEAFF. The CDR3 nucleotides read TGTGCCAGCAGACTCGACAGGGGAGGTGAGGCTTTCTTT.

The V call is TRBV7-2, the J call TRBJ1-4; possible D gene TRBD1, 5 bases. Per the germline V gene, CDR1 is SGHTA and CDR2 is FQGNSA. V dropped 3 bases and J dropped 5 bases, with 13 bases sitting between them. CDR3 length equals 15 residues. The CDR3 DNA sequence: TGTGCCAGCAGCTTCTACAGGTCTGAGAATGAAAAACTGTTTTTT. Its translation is CASSFYRSENEKLFF.

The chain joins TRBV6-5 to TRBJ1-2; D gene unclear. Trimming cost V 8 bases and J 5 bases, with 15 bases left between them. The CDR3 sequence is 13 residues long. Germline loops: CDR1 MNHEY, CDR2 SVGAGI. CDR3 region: CASQTGGGYGYTF. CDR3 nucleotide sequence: TGTGCCAGCCAAACGGGAGGAGGGTATGGCTACACCTTC.